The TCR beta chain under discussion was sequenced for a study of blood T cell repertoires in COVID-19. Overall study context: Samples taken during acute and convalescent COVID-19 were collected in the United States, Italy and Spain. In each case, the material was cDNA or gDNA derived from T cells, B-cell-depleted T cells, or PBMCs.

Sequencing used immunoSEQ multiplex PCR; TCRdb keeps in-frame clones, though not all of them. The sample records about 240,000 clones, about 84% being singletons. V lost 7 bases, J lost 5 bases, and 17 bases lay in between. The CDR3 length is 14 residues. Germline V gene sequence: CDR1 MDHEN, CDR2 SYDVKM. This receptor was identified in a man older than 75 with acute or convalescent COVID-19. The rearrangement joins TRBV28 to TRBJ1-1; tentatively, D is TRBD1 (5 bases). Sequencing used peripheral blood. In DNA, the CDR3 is TGTGCCAGCAACTTCCGACAGCGCCCAACTGAAGCTTTCTTT. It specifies CASNFRQRPTEAFF.